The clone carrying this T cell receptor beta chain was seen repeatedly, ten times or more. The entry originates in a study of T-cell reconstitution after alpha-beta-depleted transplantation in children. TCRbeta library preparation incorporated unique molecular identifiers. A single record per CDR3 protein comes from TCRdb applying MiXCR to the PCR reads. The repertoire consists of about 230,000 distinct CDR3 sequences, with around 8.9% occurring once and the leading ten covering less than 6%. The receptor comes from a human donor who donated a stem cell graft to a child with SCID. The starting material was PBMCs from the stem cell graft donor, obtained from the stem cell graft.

In DNA form, the CDR3 reads TGTGCCAGCAGCTTAGTGTCCGGGAGGGACAATGAGCAGTTCTTC. Protein product: CASSLVSGRDNEQFF. The chain carries TRBV7-2 and TRBJ2-1; TRBD2 aligns across 8 bases. The germline CDR1 and CDR2 sequences are SGHTA and FQGNSA. This CDR3 is built from 15 residues. With 1 base clipped from V and 5 bases from J, the junction kept 4 bases outside the gene matches.